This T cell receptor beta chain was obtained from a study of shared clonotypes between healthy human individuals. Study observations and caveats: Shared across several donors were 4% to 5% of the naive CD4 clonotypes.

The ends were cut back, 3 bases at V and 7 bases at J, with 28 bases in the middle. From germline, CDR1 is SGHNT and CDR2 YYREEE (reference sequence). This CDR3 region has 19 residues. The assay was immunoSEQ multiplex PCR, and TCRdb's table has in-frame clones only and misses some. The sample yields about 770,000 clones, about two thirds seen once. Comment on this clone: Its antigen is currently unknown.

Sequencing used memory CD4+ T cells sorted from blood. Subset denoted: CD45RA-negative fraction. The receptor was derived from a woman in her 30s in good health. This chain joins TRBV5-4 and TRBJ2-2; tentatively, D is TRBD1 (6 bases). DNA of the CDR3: TGTGCCAGCAGCTCGGCGGGTGGCAGGGCAGGGGCGTTCAACGGGGAGCTGTTTTTT. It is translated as CASSSAGGRAGAFNGELFF.